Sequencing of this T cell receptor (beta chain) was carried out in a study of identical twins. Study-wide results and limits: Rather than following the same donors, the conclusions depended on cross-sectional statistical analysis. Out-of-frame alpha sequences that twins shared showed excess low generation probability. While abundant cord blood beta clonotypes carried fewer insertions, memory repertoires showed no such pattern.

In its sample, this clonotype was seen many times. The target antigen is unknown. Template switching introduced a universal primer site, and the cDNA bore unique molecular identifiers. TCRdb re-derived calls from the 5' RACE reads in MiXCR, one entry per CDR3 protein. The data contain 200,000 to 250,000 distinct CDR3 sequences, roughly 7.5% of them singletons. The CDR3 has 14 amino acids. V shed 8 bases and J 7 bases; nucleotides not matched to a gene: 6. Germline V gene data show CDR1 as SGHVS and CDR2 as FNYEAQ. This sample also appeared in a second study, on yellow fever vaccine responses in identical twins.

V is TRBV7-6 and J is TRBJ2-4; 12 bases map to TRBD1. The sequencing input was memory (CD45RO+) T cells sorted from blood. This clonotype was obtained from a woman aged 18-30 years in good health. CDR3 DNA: TGTGCCAGCGGATCGGGACAGGGGGCTAACATTCAGTACTTC. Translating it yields CASGSGQGANIQYF.